The 31 T cell receptor beta chains listed next were all sequenced from one sample in a study of T cells in Graves' hyperthyroidism and ophthalmopathy. TCR beta CDR3 regions were amplified from RNA transcripts. In the first-round RT-PCR of the TCR CDR3, the HTBI primer set was used. TCRdb reprocessed the multiplex PCR reads with MiXCR, giving one entry per CDR3 protein. The repertoire holds roughly 510,000 distinct CDR3 sequences, with around 21% as singletons. Source material: blood. These receptors were obtained from a young man with Graves' hyperthyroidism.

The chain combines TRBV29-1 with TRBJ1-1; TRBD1 matches at 8 bases. The junction had 6 bases not matched to a gene; V was cut back by 6 bases and J by 0 bases. The germline gives CDR1 SQVTM, CDR2 ANQGSEA. This CDR3 has 14 residues. CDR3 region: CSVTGEWVNTEAFF. CDR3 bases: TGCAGCGTGACAGGGGAATGGGTGAACACTGAAGCTTTCTTT.

DNA for the CDR3: TGTGCCAGCACCGACAGGGGTCAGCCCCAGCATTTT. Residues: CASTDRGQPQHF. V usage is TRBV6-1 and J usage is TRBJ1-5, with 8 bases aligning to TRBD1. The junction had 2 bases not matched to a gene; V was cut back by 7 bases and J by 6 bases. The CDR3 is 12 amino acids. CDR1 MNHNS and CDR2 SASEGT come from the germline V gene.

This clonotype was seen at least ten times. The genes are TRBV6-1 and TRBJ2-2; the D is unclear. The CDR3 runs 14 residues. Per the germline V gene, CDR1 is MNHNS and CDR2 is SASEGT. With 7 bases removed from V and 7 bases from J, the gap between germline ends came to 16 bases. CDR3: CASIISDPGGELFF. CDR3 nucleotides: TGTGCCAGCATCATTTCAGACCCGGGCGGGGAGCTGTTTTTT.

This clonotype was found many times. This chain joins TRBV30 and TRBJ1-1, with 7 bases lining up with TRBD1. Germline values: CDR1 GTSNPN, CDR2 SVGIG (reference sequence). The CDR3 contains 14 residues. V lost 0 bases to trimming and J lost 6 bases; unmatched junction nucleotides: 7. CDR3 sequence: CAWSVLRDSAEAFF. The CDR3 DNA follows: TGTGCCTGGAGTGTACTCAGGGACAGCGCTGAAGCTTTCTTT.

CDR3 in amino acids: CASSEEWDVYEQYF. CDR3 DNA sequence: TGTGCCAGCAGTGAAGAGTGGGATGTCTACGAGCAGTACTTC. The chain uses TRBV2 and TRBJ2-7, with D hard to call. V was cut by 1 base and J by 3 bases, with 10 bases left in between. From germline, CDR1 is SNHLY and CDR2 FYNNEI. This CDR3 contains 14 residues.

This clonotype was found many times. This chain connects TRBV29-1 to TRBJ2-5; D assignment may be TRBD1 or TRBD2 (6 bases each). The V gene lost 1 base and the J gene lost 5 bases, with 11 bases spanning the gap. Germline V gene lookup returns CDR1 SQVTM and CDR2 ANQGSEA. The CDR3 spans 13 residues. The CDR3 nucleotides read TGCAGCGTTGAAGGGCAGGGGAGGGAGACCCAGTACTTC. It codes for CSVEGQGRETQYF. The full variable domain, with the rest looked up from reference TRBV29-1 and TRBJ2-5, is SAVISQKPSRDICQRGTSLTIQCQVDSQVTMMFWYRQQPGQSLTLIATANQGSEATYESGFVIDKFPISRPNLTFSTLTVSNMSPEDSSIYLCSVEGQGRETQYFGPGTRLLVL.

This clonotype showed up many times. The chain carries TRBV12-3 or TRBV12-4 and TRBJ2-7, with D perhaps being TRBD1 or TRBD2 (5 bases each). Between the trimmed V and J ends, which lost 5 bases and 9 bases, there was a span of 17 bases. This CDR3 has 13 residues. Here the CDR3 reads CASSPEGPSGQYF. DNA of the CDR3: TGTGCCAGCAGTCCAGAGGGGCCGTCGGGGCAGTACTTC.

In its sample, this clonotype was seen many times. The chain couples TRBV12-3 or TRBV12-4 to TRBJ1-5; the D is unclear. V dropped 1 base and J dropped 5 bases, with 12 bases sitting between them. This CDR3 is built from 15 residues. CDR3 residues: CASSLVSSADQPQHF. The CDR3 DNA follows: TGTGCCAGCAGTTTAGTTAGCAGTGCGGATCAGCCCCAGCATTTT.

The rearrangement joins TRBV19 to TRBJ1-1; tentative D call: TRBD1 (6 bases). Trimming pared 3 bases from V and 4 bases from J, leaving 9 bases between. There are 13 residues in the CDR3. Germline values: CDR1 LNHDA, CDR2 SQIVND (reference sequence). The CDR3: CASSIGQTTEAFF. In nucleotides, the CDR3 is TGTGCCAGTAGTATTGGACAGACCACTGAAGCTTTCTTT.

This clonotype has a count of ten or more. The chain recombines TRBV6-2 or TRBV6-3 with TRBJ2-7; D not resolved. There are 14 residues in the CDR3. V lost 0 bases and J 1 base, leaving 7 bases between the germline ends. Germline-derived CDR1 and CDR2 are MNHEY and SVGEGT. CDR3: CASSYSPSSYEQYF. CDR3 DNA sequence: TGTGCCAGCAGTTACTCTCCTAGTTCCTACGAGCAGTACTTC.

This clonotype was detected many times. This sequence joins TRBV12-3 or TRBV12-4 and TRBJ2-7; unclear D gene. Trimming cost V 0 bases and J 5 bases, with 8 bases left between them. This CDR3 is 13 amino acids long. The CDR3 sequence: CASSLAPLHEQYF. The DNA of the CDR3 is TGTGCCAGCAGTTTAGCCCCTCTGCACGAGCAGTACTTC.

This clonotype came up many times. This chain connects TRBV15 to TRBJ2-7; possibly TRBD1 or TRBD2 for D (5 bases each). Germline lookup yields CDR1 LNHNV and CDR2 YYDKDF (reference sequence). The CDR3 loop spans 11 amino acids. The CDR3 DNA follows: TGTGCGACCGGGACCCCCTCTGAGCAGTACTTC. Its translation is CATGTPSEQYF.

This clonotype was recorded at least ten times. The chain uses TRBV30 and TRBJ1-1; D is unclear. CDR1 and CDR2 from the germline V gene are GTSNPN and SVGIG (reference sequence). The length of the CDR3 is 12 residues. V was pared by 4 bases and J by 3 bases, with 9 bases between. The CDR3 reads CAWTQQYTEAFF. The DNA of the CDR3 is TGTGCCTGGACCCAACAGTACACTGAAGCTTTCTTT. The full variable domain, rest sourced from reference TRBV30 and TRBJ1-1, is SQTIHQWPATLVQPVGSPLSLECTVEGTSNPNLYWYRQAAGRGLQLLFYSVGIGQISSEVPQNLSASRPQDRQFILSSKKLLLSDSGFYLCAWTQQYTEAFFGQGTRLTVV.

This clonotype has ten or more counts. The rearrangement links TRBV6-1 to TRBJ2-7; the D gene is possibly TRBD2 (5 bases). CDR3 length: 15 amino acids. V lost 6 bases and J lost 6, with 21 bases in between. Germline assignment: CDR1 MNHNS and CDR2 SASEGT. For the CDR3, the DNA is TGTGCCAGCAGCCGACTCGGGATGGCGAGGTCCGAGCAGTACTTC. Its protein is CASSRLGMARSEQYF.

This clonotype turned up a few times. The V gene is TRBV4-1, the J gene TRBJ2-7; perhaps TRBD2 as D (6 bases). Germline values: CDR1 MGHRA, CDR2 YSYEKL. This CDR3 contains 13 residues. V lost 2 bases and J lost 3, with 8 bases in between. CDR3 sequence reads: CASSQRLVYEQYF. The CDR3 DNA reads as TGCGCCAGCAGCCAACGACTAGTCTACGAGCAGTACTTC.

There are many counts of this clonotype. The chain links TRBV27 to TRBJ1-2; the match to TRBD1 covers 7 bases. The CDR3 is made up of 13 amino acids. Germline-derived CDR1 and CDR2 are MNHEY and SMNVEV (reference sequence). J gave up 7 bases and V 3 bases, and 5 bases lay outside the gene matches. The CDR3 reads CASSFEGAGGYTF. In nucleotides, the CDR3 is TGTGCCAGCAGTTTTGAGGGGGCCGGTGGCTACACCTTC.

About this clonotype: It is likely a read error, because the conserved phenylalanine at the end of the CDR3 is missing. CDR3 sequence (DNA): TGTGCCAGCAGCTTTGACAGGGGGTTTGCCACCTACGAGCAGTACCTC. It is translated as CASSFDRGFATYEQYL. The chain links TRBV6-2 or TRBV6-3 to TRBJ2-7; 9 nucleotides line up with TRBD1. CDR3 size: 16 residues. Germline-derived CDR1 and CDR2 are MNHEY and SVGEGT. The ends lost 6 bases at V and 2 bases at J; junction bases unmatched: 11.

Ten or more counts support this clonotype. V and J are TRBV12-3 or TRBV12-4 and TRBJ1-6; no reliable D call. V gave up 5 bases and J gave up 6 bases, with 11 bases separating them. CDR3 size: 14 residues. DNA of the CDR3: TGTGCCAGCAGTCCTCTTGGGTTTAATTCACCCCTCCACTTT. This gives the protein CASSPLGFNSPLHF.

The table lists this clonotype with a count of one. The CDR3 is CASSHGNGELFF. CDR3 in DNA: TGTGCCAGCAGTCATGGGAACGGGGAGCTGTTTTTT. V usage is TRBV6-1 and J usage is TRBJ2-2; the D is unclear. The CDR3 has 12 amino acids. Germline V gene data show CDR1 as MNHNS and CDR2 as SASEGT. The ends were cut back, 5 bases at V and 7 bases at J, with 8 bases in the middle.

This clonotype was counted many times. The chain uses TRBV28 and TRBJ1-1; a possible D gene is TRBD1 (6 bases). Germline CDR1 and CDR2: MDHEN and SYDVKM. Trimming removed 6 bases at V and 5 bases at J, with 13 bases between. The CDR3 covers 13 residues. The CDR3 here is CASRPTGQTEAFF. The CDR3 DNA sequence: TGTGCCAGCAGACCGACAGGCCAAACTGAAGCTTTCTTT. The entire variable domain, with the rest obtained from reference TRBV28 and TRBJ1-1, is as follows: DVKVTQSSRYLVKRTGEKVFLECVQDMDHENMFWYRQDPGLGLRLIYFSYDVKMKEKGDIPEGYSVSREKKERFSLILESASTNQTSMYLCASRPTGQTEAFFGQGTRLTVV.

This clonotype came up many times. The CDR3 loop is CASSSGQGGVDEQYF. The DNA for the CDR3 is TGTGCCAGCAGCTCAGGACAGGGGGGAGTCGACGAGCAGTACTTC. V gene TRBV11-2 combines with J gene TRBJ2-7, with TRBD1 matching 10 bases. The V and J ends lost 4 bases and 5 bases, in that order; junction bases with no gene match: 8. CDR3 length: 15 residues. The germline gives CDR1 SGHAT, CDR2 FQNNGV.

This clonotype has more than one count but fewer than ten. The chain has TRBV27 and TRBJ1-5; possible D gene TRBD1, 6 bases. The germline CDR1 and CDR2 sequences are MNHEY and SMNVEV (reference sequence). There are 19 residues in the CDR3. Trimming stripped 4 bases from V and 2 bases from J, with 24 bases between. For the CDR3, the DNA is TGTGCCAGCAGTTCATCAGGGGCCTCAATGGTCTATGGCAATCAGCCCCAGCATTTT. Its protein is CASSSSGASMVYGNQPQHF.

V usage is TRBV3-1 and J usage is TRBJ1-5, with D unclear. V dropped 4 bases and J dropped 2 bases, with 9 bases sitting between them. Germline V CDR1 and CDR2: LGHDT, YNNKEL (reference sequence). This CDR3 is 14 amino acids long. The CDR3 here is CASSPAGGNQPQHF. CDR3 nucleotides: TGTGCCAGCAGCCCAGCAGGAGGCAATCAGCCCCAGCATTTT. Together with reference TRBV3-1 and TRBJ1-5, the CDR3 gives the full variable domain: DTAVSQTPKYLVTQMGNDKSIKCEQNLGHDTMYWYKQDSKKFLKIMFSYNNKELIINETVPNRFSPKSPDKAHLNLHINSLELGDSAVYFCASSPAGGNQPQHFGDGTRLSIL.

Ten or more counts support this clonotype. The chain joins TRBV29-1 to TRBJ2-7; weak D call: TRBD1 (5 bases). The CDR3 is made up of 12 amino acids. From germline, CDR1 is SQVTM and CDR2 ANQGSEA. Trimming took off 0 bases at V and 6 bases at J, with 9 bases between the two ends. DNA for the CDR3: TGCAGCGTTGAAGATACCACAGGCGAGCAGTACTTC. Translated: CSVEDTTGEQYF.

This clonotype appeared a few times. The chain links TRBV19 to TRBJ1-1; possible D gene TRBD1, 6 bases. V gave up 6 bases and J gave up 5 bases, with 13 bases separating them. The CDR3 loop spans 13 amino acids. The germline V gene encodes CDR1 LNHDA and CDR2 SQIVND (reference sequence). The CDR3 bases are TGTGCCAGTAGGCAGGGGTTGGGGACTGAAGCTTTCTTT. It codes for CASRQGLGTEAFF.

This clonotype came up many times. This chain connects TRBV20-1 to TRBJ2-7; unclear D gene. CDR1 DFQATT and CDR2 SNEGSKA come from the germline V gene (reference sequence). The V and J ends lost 4 bases and 2 bases respectively, with 9 bases between them. The CDR3 length is 12 residues. The CDR3 DNA reads TGCAGTGCTATCAACCCCCCCTACGAGCAGTACTTC. This sequence encodes CSAINPPYEQYF.

This clonotype appeared many times. The chain is built from TRBV28 and TRBJ1-2, with 9 bases fitting TRBD1. Germline assignment: CDR1 MDHEN and CDR2 SYDVKM. This CDR3 is built from 13 residues. V was clipped by 2 bases and J by 7 bases; unmatched bases: 2. The CDR3 loop is CASSLGDRAGYTF. Here the CDR3 DNA reads TGTGCCAGCAGTTTAGGGGACAGGGCTGGCTACACCTTC.

This clonotype was counted between two and nine times. The chain uses TRBV28 and TRBJ1-6; D is uncertain. Germline V gene data show CDR1 as MDHEN and CDR2 as SYDVKM. This CDR3 spans 15 amino acids. Trimming cost V 6 bases and J 9 bases, with 18 bases left between them. CDR3 protein: CASSPKSGMGSPLHF. In DNA form, the CDR3 reads TGTGCCAGCAGCCCCAAATCGGGGATGGGTTCACCCCTCCACTTT.

This clonotype was seen many times. The chain recombines TRBV6-1 with TRBJ1-5; D might be TRBD1 (5 bases). Per the germline V gene, CDR1 is MNHNS and CDR2 is SASEGT. CDR3 size: 13 residues. Deletions cut 3 bases from V and 9 bases from J, with 12 bases between. CDR3: CASSDGTSRPQHF. The CDR3 DNA follows: TGTGCCAGCAGTGACGGGACCTCTAGGCCCCAGCATTTT.

There are many counts of this clonotype. This chain joins TRBV7-6 and TRBJ2-7; D perhaps matches TRBD1 (6 bases). Germline CDR1 SGHVS, CDR2 FNYEAQ. The V gene lost 5 bases and the J gene lost 2 bases, with 19 bases spanning the gap. CDR3 length: 16 residues. CDR3 nucleotide sequence: TGTGCCAGCAGCCCCTATCCGCGAGGGGGTACCTACGAGCAGTACTTC. Translation gives CASSPYPRGGTYEQYF.

The chain combines TRBV6-1 with TRBJ1-1; D ambiguous. CDR1 is MNHNS and CDR2 is SASEGT in the germline V gene. The CDR3 length is 15 residues. The germline V and J ends were trimmed by 4 bases and 4 bases, with 16 bases remaining between them. CDR3 residues: CASSAEQEGGTEAFF. CDR3 DNA: TGTGCCAGCAGTGCGGAGCAGGAGGGTGGCACTGAAGCTTTCTTT.